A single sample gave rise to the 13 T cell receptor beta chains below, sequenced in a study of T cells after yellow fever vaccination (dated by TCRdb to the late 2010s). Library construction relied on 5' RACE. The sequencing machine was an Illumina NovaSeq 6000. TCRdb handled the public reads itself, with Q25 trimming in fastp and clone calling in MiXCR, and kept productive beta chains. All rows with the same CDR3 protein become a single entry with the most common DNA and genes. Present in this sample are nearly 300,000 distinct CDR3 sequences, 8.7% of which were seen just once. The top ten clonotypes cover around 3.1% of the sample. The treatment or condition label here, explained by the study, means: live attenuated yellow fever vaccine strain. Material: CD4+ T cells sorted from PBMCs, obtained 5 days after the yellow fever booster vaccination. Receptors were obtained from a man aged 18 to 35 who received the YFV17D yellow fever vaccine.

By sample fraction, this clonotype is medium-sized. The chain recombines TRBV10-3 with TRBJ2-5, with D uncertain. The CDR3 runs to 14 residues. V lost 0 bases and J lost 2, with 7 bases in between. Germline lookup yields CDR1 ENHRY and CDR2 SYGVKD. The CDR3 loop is CAISESRTQETQYF. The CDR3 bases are TGTGCCATCAGTGAGTCGCGGACGCAAGAGACCCAGTACTTC.

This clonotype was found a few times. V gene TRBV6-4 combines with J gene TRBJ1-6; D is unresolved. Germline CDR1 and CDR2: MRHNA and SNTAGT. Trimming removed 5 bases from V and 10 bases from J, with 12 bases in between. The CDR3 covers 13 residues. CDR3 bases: TGTGCCAGCAGTTCTTTACCGGAGTCACCCCTCCACTTT. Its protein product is CASSSLPESPLHF.

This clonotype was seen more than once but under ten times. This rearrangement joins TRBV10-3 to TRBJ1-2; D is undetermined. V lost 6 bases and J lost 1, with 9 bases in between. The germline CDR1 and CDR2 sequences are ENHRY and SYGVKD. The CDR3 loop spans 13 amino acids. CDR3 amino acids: CAISLYLNYGYTF. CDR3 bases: TGTGCCATCAGCCTCTATCTTAACTATGGCTACACCTTC.

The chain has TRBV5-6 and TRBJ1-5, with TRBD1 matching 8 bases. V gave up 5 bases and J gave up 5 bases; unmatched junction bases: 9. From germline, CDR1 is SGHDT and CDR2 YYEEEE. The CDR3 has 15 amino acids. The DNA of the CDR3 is TGTGCCAGCAGGCAGGGGGCTGTGACGCATCAGCCCCAGCATTTT. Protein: CASRQGAVTHQPQHF.

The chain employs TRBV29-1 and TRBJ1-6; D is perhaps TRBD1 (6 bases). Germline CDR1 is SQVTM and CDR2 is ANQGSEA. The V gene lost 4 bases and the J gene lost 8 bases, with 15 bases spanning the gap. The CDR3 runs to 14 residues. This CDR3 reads CSVGGRGVDSPLHF. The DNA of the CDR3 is TGCAGCGTTGGTGGAAGGGGGGTAGATTCACCCCTCCACTTT.

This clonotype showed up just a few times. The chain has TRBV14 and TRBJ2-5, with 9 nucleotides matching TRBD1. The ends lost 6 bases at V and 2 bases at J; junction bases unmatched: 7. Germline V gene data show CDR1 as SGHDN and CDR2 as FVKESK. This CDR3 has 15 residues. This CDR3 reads CASSLQGAGQETQYF. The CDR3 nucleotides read TGTGCCAGCAGTCTACAGGGGGCTGGACAAGAGACCCAGTACTTC.

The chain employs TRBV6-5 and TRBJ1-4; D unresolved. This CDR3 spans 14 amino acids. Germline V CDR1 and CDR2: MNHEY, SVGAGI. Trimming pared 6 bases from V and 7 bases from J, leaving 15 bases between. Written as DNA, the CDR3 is TGTGCCAGCAGCGGGATATCGACCAGTGAAAAACTGTTTTTT. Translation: CASSGISTSEKLFF.

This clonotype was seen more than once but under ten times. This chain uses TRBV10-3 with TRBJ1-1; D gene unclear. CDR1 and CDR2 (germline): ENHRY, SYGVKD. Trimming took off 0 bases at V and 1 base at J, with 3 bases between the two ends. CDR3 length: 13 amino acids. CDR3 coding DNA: TGTGCCATCAGTGAGTCTTGGAACACTGAAGCTTTCTTT. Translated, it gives CAISESWNTEAFF.

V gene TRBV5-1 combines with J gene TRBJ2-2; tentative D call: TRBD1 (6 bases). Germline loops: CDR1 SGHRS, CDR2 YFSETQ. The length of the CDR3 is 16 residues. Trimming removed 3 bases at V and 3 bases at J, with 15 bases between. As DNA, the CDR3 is TGCGCCAGCAGCTACGGCGTTGCAGGGGACACCGGGGAGCTGTTTTTT. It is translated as CASSYGVAGDTGELFF.

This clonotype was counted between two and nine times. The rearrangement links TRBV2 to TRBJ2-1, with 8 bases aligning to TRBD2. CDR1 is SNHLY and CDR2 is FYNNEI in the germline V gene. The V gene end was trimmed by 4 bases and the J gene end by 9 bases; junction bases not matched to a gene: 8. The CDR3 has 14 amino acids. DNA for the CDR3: TGTGCCAGCAGTGGAGCGGGGGCCGAGAGTGAGCAGTTCTTC. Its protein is CASSGAGAESEQFF.

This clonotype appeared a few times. CDR3 region: CASSPRTSGGSSTGELFF. For the CDR3, the DNA is TGCGCCAGCAGCCCCCGGACTAGCGGGGGGTCTAGCACCGGGGAGCTGTTTTTT. The chain joins TRBV5-1 to TRBJ2-2, with 14 nucleotides matching TRBD2. Germline V gene sequence: CDR1 SGHRS, CDR2 YFSETQ. J gave up 4 bases and V 4 bases, and 9 bases lay outside the gene matches. This CDR3 contains 18 residues.

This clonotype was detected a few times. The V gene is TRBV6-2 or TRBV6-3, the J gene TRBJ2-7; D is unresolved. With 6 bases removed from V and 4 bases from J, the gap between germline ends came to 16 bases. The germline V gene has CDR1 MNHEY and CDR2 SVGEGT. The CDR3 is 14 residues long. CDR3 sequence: CASSPSDERYEQYV. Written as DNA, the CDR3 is TGTGCCAGCAGCCCCAGCGACGAGAGATACGAGCAGTACGTC.

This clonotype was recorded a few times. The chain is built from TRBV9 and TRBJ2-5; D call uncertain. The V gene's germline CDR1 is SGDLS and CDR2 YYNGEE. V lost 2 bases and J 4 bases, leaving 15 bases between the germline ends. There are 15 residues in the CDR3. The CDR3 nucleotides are TGTGCCAGCAGCGTGGGCGGTATAGTTCGAGAGACCCAGTACTTC. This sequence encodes CASSVGGIVRETQYF.